This is a list of T cell receptor beta chains from one sample in a study of control samples from healthy donors and cancer patients. Only in-frame clones appear in the TCRdb table, and some are missing; sequencing was by immunoSEQ multiplex PCR. The repertoire holds around 77,000 clones, around 92% seen once, with around 6% in the top ten. The sample taken for sequencing was blood. Receptors originate from a woman aged 55-75 years in good health. CDR3s include the opening cysteine and the closing phenylalanine or tryptophan. Fields, in order: clone size, V gene, D gene, J gene, CDR3 DNA, CDR3 protein. D genes are given only for firm matches. Only part of the rows carry a size: once, few, many, or a class if the clone is expanded.

size: -; V: TRBV25-1; D: -; J: TRBJ2-1; DNA: TGTGCCAGCACCCCCCGGGGCAGCTCCTACAATGAGCAGTTCTTC; CDR3: CASTPRGSSYNEQFF
size: -; V: TRBV7-3; D: -; J: TRBJ1-1; DNA: TGTGCCAGCAGCTCAGAGGGCAGGGGGAACACTGAAGCTTTCTTT; CDR3: CASSSEGRGNTEAFF
size: -; V: TRBV4-3; D: -; J: TRBJ1-2; DNA: TGCGCCAGCAGCCAAGATCTAGGCAGGGGCTATGGCTACACCTTC; CDR3: CASSQDLGRGYGYTF
size: once; V: TRBV7-3; D: TRBD2; J: TRBJ2-1; DNA: TGTGCCAGCAGCGCCTCTAGCGGGAGGGCCTATGAGCAGTTCTTC; CDR3: CASSASSGRAYEQFF
size: once; V: TRBV11-2; D: -; J: TRBJ2-3; DNA: TGTGCCAGCAGCTTTTTGACAGGCTTGTTCGCAGATACGCAGTATTTT; CDR3: CASSFLTGLFADTQYF
size: few; V: TRBV4-1; D: -; J: TRBJ1-2; DNA: TGCGCCAGCAGCCGACTTTCCCTACAGGGAAGCCATGGCTACACCTTC; CDR3: CASSRLSLQGSHGYTF
size: -; V: TRBV5-1; D: -; J: TRBJ1-6; DNA: TGCGCCAGCCATGCCGGCGAAGGGGGGAATTCACCCCTCCACTTT; CDR3: CASHAGEGGNSPLHF
size: -; V: TRBV11-1; D: -; J: TRBJ1-1; DNA: TGTGCCAGCAGCTTAGACCTCGGGAACACTGAAGCTTTCTTT; CDR3: CASSLDLGNTEAFF
size: once; V: TRBV6-5; D: -; J: TRBJ2-7; DNA: TGTGCCAGCAGACCGGGACAATGGTACGAGCAGTACTTC; CDR3: CASRPGQWYEQYF
size: -; V: TRBV2; D: TRBD2; J: TRBJ2-1; DNA: TGTGCCAGCACCTTCCGGGGGGGGGACAATGAGCAGTTCTTC; CDR3: CASTFRGGDNEQFF
size: -; V: TRBV28; D: -; J: TRBJ1-2; DNA: TGTGCCAGCAGTTTAGTTTCTCCTCCTGGCTACACCTTC; CDR3: CASSLVSPPGYTF
size: -; V: TRBV9; D: TRBD2; J: TRBJ2-1; DNA: TGTGCCAGCAGCACGGGACTAGCGGTATACAATGAGCAGTTCTTC; CDR3: CASSTGLAVYNEQFF
size: -; V: TRBV11-2; D: TRBD1; J: TRBJ1-2; DNA: TGTGCCAGCAGCCCAGGGGGGGGGCTCTATGGCTACACCTTC; CDR3: CASSPGGGLYGYTF
size: -; V: TRBV11-2; D: TRBD1; J: TRBJ2-1; DNA: TGTGCCAGCAGCTTAGGGCAGGGGGCGCAGAATGAGCAGTTCTTC; CDR3: CASSLGQGAQNEQFF
size: -; V: TRBV11-2; D: -; J: TRBJ1-1; DNA: TGTGCCAGCAGCTCAGACAGGTCTGGGAAAGCTTTCTTT; CDR3: CASSSDRSGKAFF
size: -; V: TRBV2; D: -; J: TRBJ1-5; DNA: TGTGCCAGCAGTCGCAATCAGCCCCAGCATTTT; CDR3: CASSRNQPQHF
size: -; V: TRBV5-5; D: TRBD1; J: TRBJ1-2; DNA: TGTGCCAGCAGCCCCTTTGAGGCCTCCACAGGGGGCCGGATATATGGCTACACCTTC; CDR3: CASSPFEASTGGRIYGYTF
size: few; V: TRBV3-1/TRBV3-2; D: -; J: TRBJ1-5; DNA: TGTGCCAGCAGCCAGCGGCAGGATAGCAATCAGCCCCAGCATTTT; CDR3: CASSQRQDSNQPQHF
size: -; V: TRBV29-1; D: -; J: TRBJ2-2; DNA: TGCAGCGTTAAGGGTACCGATCAAACCGGGGAGCTGTTTTTT; CDR3: CSVKGTDQTGELFF
size: -; V: TRBV10-3; D: TRBD2; J: TRBJ2-7; DNA: TGTGCCATCAGGGGACTAGCCGAAAGCTCCTACGAGCAGTACTTC; CDR3: CAIRGLAESSYEQYF
size: -; V: TRBV7-2; D: TRBD1; J: TRBJ1-1; DNA: TGTGCCAGCAGCCCCCGGACAGGGGTGAACACTGAAGCTTTCTTT; CDR3: CASSPRTGVNTEAFF
size: -; V: TRBV5-6; D: -; J: TRBJ2-3; DNA: TGTGCCAGCAGCTTGTCCCCAGCAGATACGCAGTATTTT; CDR3: CASSLSPADTQYF
size: few; V: TRBV7-9; D: TRBD2; J: TRBJ2-5; DNA: TGTGCCAGCAGCTTCTCGGGAGCGGGAGCTGAAGAGACCCAGTACTTC; CDR3: CASSFSGAGAEETQYF
size: -; V: TRBV3-1/TRBV3-2; D: -; J: TRBJ1-5; DNA: TGTGCCAGTGCGACAGGTCACAATCAGCCCCAGCATTTT; CDR3: CASATGHNQPQHF
size: -; V: TRBV5-1; D: -; J: TRBJ1-3; DNA: TGCGCCAGCAGCTTGGAGGGTTTCTCTGGAAACACCATATATTTT; CDR3: CASSLEGFSGNTIYF
size: -; V: TRBV2; D: -; J: TRBJ2-1; DNA: TGTGCCAGCAGTAGCTTAGGGGAGCAGTTCTTC; CDR3: CASSSLGEQFF
size: -; V: TRBV5-1; D: -; J: TRBJ2-7; DNA: TGCGCCAGCACCTCTTACGGGAGCGGTGAGCAGTACTTC; CDR3: CASTSYGSGEQYF
size: -; V: TRBV3-1/TRBV3-2; D: TRBD2; J: TRBJ2-2; DNA: TGTGCCAGCAGCCATACGGCCTCCAGCGGGACCGCCGGGGAGCTGTTTTTT; CDR3: CASSHTASSGTAGELFF
size: -; V: TRBV5-1; D: TRBD1; J: TRBJ2-5; DNA: TGCGCCAGCAGCGCGGGACAGGGGACCCAAGAGACCCAGTACTTC; CDR3: CASSAGQGTQETQYF
size: -; V: TRBV10-3; D: TRBD2; J: TRBJ2-1; DNA: TGTGCCATCAGTGAGTCGGGGGGGGCCTACAATGAGCAGTTCTTC; CDR3: CAISESGGAYNEQFF
size: -; V: TRBV20-1; D: TRBD2; J: TRBJ2-5; DNA: TGCAGTGCTAGTCGAAATAGCGGGCGGCAAGAGACCCAGTACTTC; CDR3: CSASRNSGRQETQYF
size: -; V: TRBV5-6; D: -; J: TRBJ2-7; DNA: TGTGCCAGCAGCTTGGCCCGCTTGTGGAGCGGTTCCTACGAGCAGTACTTC; CDR3: CASSLARLWSGSYEQYF
size: -; V: TRBV4-1; D: -; J: TRBJ1-2; DNA: TGCGCCAGCAGCCAACTCAAAGTCATTGGGGCGGGAGGCTACACCTTC; CDR3: CASSQLKVIGAGGYTF
size: -; V: TRBV4-3; D: -; J: TRBJ1-6; DNA: TGCGCCAGCAGCCCGGGACCCTATAATTCACCCCTCCACTTT; CDR3: CASSPGPYNSPLHF
size: once; V: TRBV11-1; D: -; J: TRBJ2-1; DNA: TGTGCCAGCCAACACGTAAGCTCCTACAATGAGCAGTTCTTC; CDR3: CASQHVSSYNEQFF
size: -; V: TRBV30; D: -; J: TRBJ1-5; DNA: TGTGCCTGGAGTGTTGGGGGGGGTACGCCCCAGCATTTT; CDR3: CAWSVGGGTPQHF
size: -; V: TRBV5-1; D: -; J: TRBJ2-1; DNA: TGCGCCAGCAGCTTTTCCGCGGGGACTCCCTACAATGAGCAGTTCTTC; CDR3: CASSFSAGTPYNEQFF
size: -; V: TRBV10-3; D: TRBD1; J: TRBJ2-2; DNA: TGTGCCATCAGAAGGGACAGGGCCACCGGGGAGCTGTTTTTT; CDR3: CAIRRDRATGELFF
size: -; V: TRBV2; D: -; J: TRBJ2-5; DNA: TGTGCCAGCAGTGAAGCATCCACTAAAGAGACCCAGTACTTC; CDR3: CASSEASTKETQYF
size: -; V: TRBV7-8; D: -; J: TRBJ2-2; DNA: TGTGCCAGCAGCTTAGAATCACACCTCAGGGTGGAGAACACCGGGGAGCTGTTTTTT; CDR3: CASSLESHLRVENTGELFF
size: -; V: TRBV7-3; D: -; J: TRBJ1-1; DNA: TGTGCCAGCAGCCTACAGGGGAACACTGAAGCTTTCTTT; CDR3: CASSLQGNTEAFF
size: -; V: TRBV30; D: -; J: TRBJ1-5; DNA: TGTGCCTCCCATGACTCCGCACAGGATAGCAATCAGCCCCAGCATTTT; CDR3: CASHDSAQDSNQPQHF
size: -; V: TRBV24-1; D: TRBD2; J: TRBJ2-5; DNA: TGTGCCACCAGTGATCGGGGAGGGAGGGCTGGAGAGACCCAGTACTTC; CDR3: CATSDRGGRAGETQYF
size: -; V: TRBV4-2; D: -; J: TRBJ2-3; DNA: TGTGCCAGCAGCCCCGGGACCCTTTTATCAGATACGCAGTATTTT; CDR3: CASSPGTLLSDTQYF
size: -; V: TRBV28; D: -; J: TRBJ1-5; DNA: TGTGCCAGCAGCGGGCCGGGTCAGCCCCAGCATTTT; CDR3: CASSGPGQPQHF
size: -; V: TRBV11-2; D: -; J: TRBJ1-1; DNA: TGTGCCAGCAGCTTACTACAGAGGGAAGCTTTCTTT; CDR3: CASSLLQREAFF
size: -; V: TRBV7-8; D: -; J: TRBJ2-4; DNA: TGTGCCAGCAGCCACCTGTGGGGGTCTCAGTACTTC; CDR3: CASSHLWGSQYF
size: -; V: TRBV7-2; D: -; J: TRBJ1-1; DNA: TGTGCCAGCAGCTTAGCTCAGGGATCCACTGAAGCTTTCTTT; CDR3: CASSLAQGSTEAFF
size: -; V: TRBV5-1; D: -; J: TRBJ2-1; DNA: TGCGCCAGCAGCTTGAGACGGGATGGCGGTGAGCAGTTCTTC; CDR3: CASSLRRDGGEQFF